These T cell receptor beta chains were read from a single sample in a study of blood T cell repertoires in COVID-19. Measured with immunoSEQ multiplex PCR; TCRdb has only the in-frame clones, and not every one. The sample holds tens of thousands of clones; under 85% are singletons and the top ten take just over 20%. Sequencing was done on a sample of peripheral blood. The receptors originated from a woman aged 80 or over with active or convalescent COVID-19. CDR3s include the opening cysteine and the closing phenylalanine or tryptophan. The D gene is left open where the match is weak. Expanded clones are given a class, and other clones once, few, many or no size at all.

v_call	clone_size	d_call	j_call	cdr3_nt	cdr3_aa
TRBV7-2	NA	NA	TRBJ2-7	TGTGCCAGCAGCTTCTCCGGCTACGAGCAGTACTTC	CASSFSGYEQYF
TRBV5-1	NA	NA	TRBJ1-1	TGCGCCAGCAGCTTGCGGGTTAGTCAGTACACTGAAGCTTTCTTT	CASSLRVSQYTEAFF
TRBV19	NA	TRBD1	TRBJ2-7	TGTGCCAGTAGTAGGCGCCGGGACAGGGGAATCTACGAGCAGTACTTC	CASSRRRDRGIYEQYF
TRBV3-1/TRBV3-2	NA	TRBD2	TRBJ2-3	TGTGCCAGCAGCCAACCGGGACTAGCGGGGGGAACAGATACGCAGTATTTT	CASSQPGLAGGTDTQYF
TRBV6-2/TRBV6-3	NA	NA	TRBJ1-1	TGTGCCAGCAGTTTAAGGCAGGGTCAGGGAAACACTGAAGCTTTCTTT	CASSLRQGQGNTEAFF
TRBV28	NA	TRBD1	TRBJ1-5	TGTGCCAGCGTGACAGGGTATCAGCCCCAGCATTTT	CASVTGYQPQHF
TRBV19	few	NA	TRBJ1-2	TGTGCCAGTAGACGGGATCCTTCTTCGCATGGCTACACCTTC	CASRRDPSSHGYTF
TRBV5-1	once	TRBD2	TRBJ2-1	TGCGCCAGCAGGGGTGATAGCGGGGTTTACAATGAGCAGTTCTTC	CASRGDSGVYNEQFF
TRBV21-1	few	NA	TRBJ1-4	TGTGCCAGCAGCAAAGTTGAAAACAGGACAGGGGATGAAAAACTGTTTTTT	CASSKVENRTGDEKLFF
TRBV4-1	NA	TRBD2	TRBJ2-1	TGCGCCAGCAGCCAACTCTGGCGGGGGGGCCTCGCGAGCTCCTACAATGAGCAGTTCTTC	CASSQLWRGGLASSYNEQFF
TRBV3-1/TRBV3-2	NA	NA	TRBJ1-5	TGTGCCAGCAGCCAAGATCAGAATCAGCCCCAGCATTTT	CASSQDQNQPQHF
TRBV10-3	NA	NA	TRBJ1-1	TGTGCCATCAGTGATGCAGGGTTGGACACTGAAGCTTTCTTT	CAISDAGLDTEAFF
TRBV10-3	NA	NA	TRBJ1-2	TGTGCCATCAGTGTCTCCGAGGGCGGGGGCCGGGGCTACACCTTC	CAISVSEGGGRGYTF
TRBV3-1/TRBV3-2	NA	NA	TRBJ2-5	TGTGCCAGCAGCCAGATGACAGACCAAGAGACCCAGTACTTC	CASSQMTDQETQYF
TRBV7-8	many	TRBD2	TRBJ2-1	TGTGCCAGCACCGGGGGGGTTGAGGGCAATGAGCAGTTCTTC	CASTGGVEGNEQFF
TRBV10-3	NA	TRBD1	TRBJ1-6	TGTGCCATCATGCAGGACAGGGATAATTCACCCCTCCACTTT	CAIMQDRDNSPLHF
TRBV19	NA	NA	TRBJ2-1	TGTGCCAGTACCTTATCTCCTCAAGCGTCCTTTGGTGGGCAGTTCTTC	CASTLSPQASFGGQFF
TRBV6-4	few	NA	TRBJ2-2	TGTGCCAGCAGTCGTGAGGCAAACACCGGGGAGCTGTTTTTT	CASSREANTGELFF
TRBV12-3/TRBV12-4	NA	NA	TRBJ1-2	TGTGCCAGCGGGTCGGGGAACTATGGCTACACCTTC	CASGSGNYGYTF
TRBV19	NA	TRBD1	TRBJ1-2	TGTGCCAGTACGGGACAGTCCAGGAACTATGGCTACACCTTC	CASTGQSRNYGYTF
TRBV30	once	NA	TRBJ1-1	TGTGCCTGGAGTGTCTCTAGAGACACTGAAGCTTTCTTT	CAWSVSRDTEAFF
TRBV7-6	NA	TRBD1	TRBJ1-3	TGTGCCAGCAGCATACCGACAGGGGGGGACTCCTCTGGAAACACCATATATTTT	CASSIPTGGDSSGNTIYF
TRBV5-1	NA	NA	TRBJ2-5	TGCGCCAGCAGCTTTATTAGCCAAGAGACCCAGTACTTC	CASSFISQETQYF
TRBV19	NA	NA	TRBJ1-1	TGTGCCAGTAGTACCTACCGAGGGGGCACTGAAGCTTTCTTT	CASSTYRGGTEAFF
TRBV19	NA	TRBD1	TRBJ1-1	TGTGCTAGTAGTACCGGGAGGGGGCGCACGGAAGCTTTCTTT	CASSTGRGRTEAFF
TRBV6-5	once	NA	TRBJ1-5	TGTGCCAGCAGAGGCGACAGGCTCAGTCAGCCCCAGCATTTT	CASRGDRLSQPQHF
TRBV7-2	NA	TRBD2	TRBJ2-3	TGTGCCAGCAGCTTGTCTAGCGGGGGGGCAGGTACGCAGTATTTT	CASSLSSGGAGTQYF
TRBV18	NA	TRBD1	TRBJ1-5	TGTGCCAGCTCATCGGGACAGAGAGACAATCAGCCCCAGCATTTT	CASSSGQRDNQPQHF
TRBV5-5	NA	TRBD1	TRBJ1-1	TGTGCCAGCAGCGCGACAGGGGAGTCTGAAGCTTTCTTT	CASSATGESEAFF
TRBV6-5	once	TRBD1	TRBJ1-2	TGTGCCAGCTCAGGGGGGACACAAAACTATGGCTACACCTTC	CASSGGTQNYGYTF
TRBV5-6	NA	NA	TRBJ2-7	TGTGCCAGCAGCTTGGGGCCCCTCCCATCCTACGAGCAGTACTTC	CASSLGPLPSYEQYF
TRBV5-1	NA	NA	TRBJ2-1	TGCGCCAGCAGCTTGGCCATTAGGGGGACAAACAATGAGCAGTTCTTC	CASSLAIRGTNNEQFF
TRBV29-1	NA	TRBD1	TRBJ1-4	TGCAGCGGATCCCAGGGGGCGGGTGAAAAACTGTTTTTT	CSGSQGAGEKLFF
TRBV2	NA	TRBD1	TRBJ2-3	TGTGCCAGCAGTGGACAGGGGGCGCATCTTACGCAGTATTTT	CASSGQGAHLTQYF
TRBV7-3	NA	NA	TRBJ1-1	TGTGCCAGCAGCCCTAATATGAACACTGAAGCTTTCTTT	CASSPNMNTEAFF
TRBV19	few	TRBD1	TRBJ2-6	TGTGCCAGTACGGGACAGGGCATCTCTGGGGCCAACGTCCTGACTTTC	CASTGQGISGANVLTF
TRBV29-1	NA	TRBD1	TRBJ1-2	TGCAGCGTTGGGCCGACAGGGGGCGGTTACGCCTACACCTTC	CSVGPTGGGYAYTF
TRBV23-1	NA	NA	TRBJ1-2	TGCGCCAGCAGTCAAGCCCCCACAGGGTCTAGGATTGATGGCTACACCTTC	CASSQAPTGSRIDGYTF
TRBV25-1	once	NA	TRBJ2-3	TGTGCCAGCAGAGAGGACTACACTCGATCTAAGACGCAGTATTTT	CASREDYTRSKTQYF